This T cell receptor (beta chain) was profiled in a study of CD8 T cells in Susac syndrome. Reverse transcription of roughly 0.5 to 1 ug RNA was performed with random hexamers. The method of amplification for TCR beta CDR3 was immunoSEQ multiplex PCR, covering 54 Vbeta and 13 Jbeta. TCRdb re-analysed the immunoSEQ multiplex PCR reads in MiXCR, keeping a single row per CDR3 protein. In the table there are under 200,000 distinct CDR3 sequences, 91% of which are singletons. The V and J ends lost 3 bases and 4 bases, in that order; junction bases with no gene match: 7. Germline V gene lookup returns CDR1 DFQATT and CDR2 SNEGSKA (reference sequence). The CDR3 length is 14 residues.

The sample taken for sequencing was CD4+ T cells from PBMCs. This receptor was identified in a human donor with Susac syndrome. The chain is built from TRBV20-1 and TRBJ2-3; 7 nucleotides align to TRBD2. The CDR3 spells CSARRGRGADTQYF. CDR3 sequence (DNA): TGCAGTGCTAGGCGCGGGAGAGGCGCAGATACGCAGTATTTT.